The 12 T cell receptor beta chains below all came from one sample that was sequenced in a study of blood T cell repertoires in COVID-19. Data came from immunoSEQ multiplex PCR; TCRdb stores just in-frame clones and leaves some out. The data contain around 140,000 clones, over 80% of them singletons. Sequencing was done on a sample of peripheral blood. The receptors shown here come from a human donor in a cohort sampled during active COVID-19.

The CDR3 nucleotides read TGTGCCAGCACCCTTTGGGACCCGGGGGGCCCCTCCCAGAGCTCCTACAATGAGCAGTTCTTC. Translation: CASTLWDPGGPSQSSYNEQFF. The chain couples TRBV7-9 to TRBJ2-1; a possible D gene is TRBD2 (7 bases). CDR1 SEHNR and CDR2 FQNEAQ come from the germline V gene (reference sequence). The CDR3 sequence is 21 residues long. V dropped 7 bases and J dropped 0 bases, with 31 bases sitting between them.

This clone showed up just once. This chain links TRBV6-5 with TRBJ2-3, with TRBD1 matching over 7 bases. V lost 11 bases and J lost 1; bases outside the gene matches: 9. The CDR3 runs 14 residues. Looked up from germline, CDR1 is MNHEY and CDR2 is SVGAGI. Written as DNA, the CDR3 is TGTGCCGGGAAGGGGGCTCTGGGCACAGATACGCAGTATTTT. Protein sequence: CAGKGALGTDTQYF.

This chain joins TRBV5-6 and TRBJ2-5; TRBD1 agrees at 8 bases. The CDR3 sequence is 15 residues long. The junction had 5 bases not matched to a gene; V was cut back by 2 bases and J by 2 bases. Germline V CDR1 and CDR2: SGHDT, YYEEEE. CDR3: CASSFDRGWQETQYF. The CDR3 coding sequence is TGTGCCAGCAGCTTTGACAGGGGTTGGCAAGAGACCCAGTACTTC.

The rearrangement uses TRBV5-4 and TRBJ1-2; 7 nucleotides line up with TRBD1. Germline V gives CDR1 SGHNT, CDR2 YYREEE (reference sequence). This CDR3 comprises 15 residues. The V gene end was trimmed by 4 bases and the J gene end by 5 bases; junction bases not matched to a gene: 11. In nucleotides, the CDR3 is TGTGCCAGCAGCCAACCCCGACAGGGATTGTATGGCTACACCTTC. It encodes CASSQPRQGLYGYTF.

This sequence joins TRBV24-1 and TRBJ1-1; 8 positions agree with TRBD1. Trimming removed 6 bases from V and 9 bases from J; junction bases left unmatched: 11. Germline values: CDR1 KGHDR, CDR2 SFDVKD. CDR3 size: 14 residues. In DNA, the CDR3 is TGTGCCACCAGTAACTCGCCGACAGGGGTAAAAGCTTTCTTT. Translation: CATSNSPTGVKAFF.

The chain is built from TRBV19 and TRBJ2-7; TRBD1 aligns across 10 bases. In germline, CDR1 is LNHDA, CDR2 SQIVND (reference sequence). This CDR3 region has 15 residues. Trimming removed 2 bases from V and 5 bases from J; junction bases left unmatched: 6. The CDR3 sequence: CASSIRQGAKNEQYF. CDR3 bases: TGTGCCAGTAGTATAAGACAGGGGGCGAAGAACGAGCAGTACTTC.

The rearrangement uses TRBV28 and TRBJ1-4, with 7 positions matching TRBD1. The CDR3 spans 12 residues. V lost 6 bases to trimming and J lost 15 bases; unmatched junction nucleotides: 10. Germline loops: CDR1 MDHEN, CDR2 SYDVKM. The CDR3: CASRKPTGYMFF. For the CDR3, the DNA is TGTGCCAGCAGAAAACCGACAGGGTATATGTTTTTT.

The chain combines TRBV4-3 with TRBJ1-4; D is undetermined. V was clipped by 4 bases and J by 8 bases, with 17 bases between them. The CDR3 spans 15 residues. Per the germline V gene, CDR1 is LGHNA and CDR2 is YSLEER. In DNA form, the CDR3 reads TGCGCCAGCAGCCCGCGCGGGTTTACCGAAGAAAAACTGTTTTTT. Amino acid sequence: CASSPRGFTEEKLFF.

This chain connects TRBV2 to TRBJ1-2; the D gene is possibly TRBD1 (5 bases). V shed 6 bases and J shed 0 bases, with 17 bases lying between them. Germline V gives CDR1 SNHLY, CDR2 FYNNEI. The CDR3 runs to 16 residues. The CDR3 loop is CASREAGYSPNYGYTF. Here the CDR3 DNA reads TGTGCCAGCAGAGAGGCAGGGTATTCCCCTAACTATGGCTACACCTTC.

The V call is TRBV7-6, the J call TRBJ2-3; tentatively, D is TRBD1 (5 bases). Looked up from germline, CDR1 is SGHVS and CDR2 is FNYEAQ. There are 18 residues in the CDR3. With 1 base removed from V and 5 bases from J, the gap between germline ends came to 22 bases. The CDR3: CASSLEGFYGASGDTQYF. As DNA, the CDR3 is TGTGCCAGCAGCTTAGAGGGGTTTTATGGGGCCAGTGGAGATACGCAGTATTTT.

The rearrangement uses TRBV5-6 and TRBJ1-5; D gene unclear. The CDR3 runs to 12 residues. Trimming removed 4 bases from V and 9 bases from J, with 11 bases in between. Germline V gene sequence: CDR1 SGHDT, CDR2 YYEEEE. The CDR3 loop reads CASSQRGRPQHF. CDR3 in DNA: TGTGCCAGCAGCCAGCGGGGTCGGCCCCAGCATTTT.

V and J are TRBV15 and TRBJ1-1; possibly TRBD1 for D (5 bases). The CDR3 sequence is 18 residues long. Germline CDR1 and CDR2: LNHNV and YYDKDF (reference sequence). V lost 0 bases and J lost 2, with 19 bases in between. This chain's CDR3 is CATSRDGSTGWGNTEAFF. The CDR3 nucleotides are TGTGCCACCAGCAGAGATGGGTCAACAGGTTGGGGAAACACTGAAGCTTTCTTT.